The present TCR beta chain was sequenced within a study of identical twins (dated by TCRdb to the mid-2010s). Background for the entire study: To test whether fetal clonotypes persist, this study deep-sequenced TCR alpha and beta repertoires from monozygotic twins, from unrelated adults of various ages, and from cord blood. Replicate twin experiments were performed at different times using different library preparation protocols to rule out contamination.

Overall study results and their limits: Recombination models systematically underestimated out-of-frame TCR alpha sharing in monozygotic twins but agreed with sharing between unrelated individuals. Excess twin sharing in beta out-of-frame sequences was weaker because fewer shared sequences lowered the signal-to-noise ratio. Compared with coincidental sharing between unrelated individuals, out-of-frame TCR alpha sequences shared between twins had an excess of sequences with low generation probability. Zero-insertion analyses could be partly confounded by invariant T cells such as MAIT and iNKT, though diverse VJ usage argued against such confounding for most clonotypes. Fewer insertions were carried by abundant cord blood beta clonotypes; a weaker similar trend was observed in young adult naive repertoires, while no such trend was observed in memory repertoires. Because the same donors could not be followed over many years, the conclusions depended on cross-sectional statistical analysis.

Every donor was a healthy Caucasian. Three pairs of female monozygotic twins, all aged about 18 to 30 years, were included in the twin cohort. Using Miltenyi CD45RO+ enrichment and human naive T-cell isolation kits, memory (CD45RO+) and naive T cells were isolated from PBMC. The library was obtained by 5' RACE. TCRdb names Illumina HiSeq 2000 as the instrument used. A universal primer binding site was added through template switching, and the final cDNA carried a unique molecular identifier so that TCR cDNA molecules could be counted accurately. Specific primers in the conserved constant-segment region were used to synthesize first-strand cDNA for TCR alpha and beta chains. To control for contamination, every cDNA library carried two barcodes: a SMART-Mk sample barcode plus Illumina barcodes. TruSeq adapter sequences, together with Illumina sample barcodes, were added in two successive PCR steps. TCR alpha and beta cDNA libraries were sequenced on the Illumina HiSeq platform with custom primers. The paper's data handling went like this. MiGEC processed the raw reads to extract unique molecular identifiers, while MiXCR was used to determine the CDR3 positions. Recombination models were inferred per individual with the repgenHMM and IGoR tools using an EM algorithm. The tcR package in R was used for shared clonotype analysis, with sharing normalized by the product of cloneset sizes. Out-of-frame nonproductive sequences were analyzed to study raw recombination free of thymic and clonal selection effects. In-frame beta chains were kept once TCRdb had trimmed the public reads at Q25 with fastp and called clones with MiXCR. For every CDR3 protein sequence, its rows merge into one entry that carries the most common genes and DNA. These V and J calls originate from TCRdb's pipeline instead of the authors' own analysis. Across this sample there are nearly 250,000 distinct CDR3 sequences, with 7% seen only once. The ten largest clonotypes hold approximately 3.7% of the sample.

This clonotype was counted only a few times. This receptor's antigen is unknown. Per-nucleotide qualities are absent, and no much larger clonotype sits a single base away. The cysteine opens and the phenylalanine closes a CDR3 of 16 amino acids. Only CDR3 DNA is held: 48 bases, read in frame from base 1. The germline V gene gives CDR1 as KGHSH and CDR2 as LQKENI. V lost 2 bases and J lost 0 bases; the stretch between them is 8 bases long. This same sample was also taken into another study, of yellow fever vaccine responses in identical twins. The second study also describes: The T cell response to vaccination in identical twins was reported by the authors to appear partly convergent and partly personalized. The study precisely tracked vaccine-responding T cell clones in identical twins.

This TCR was sampled from a young woman in good health. The chain couples TRBV18 to TRBJ2-6, with the D segment identity uncertain. Specimen: memory (CD45RO+) T cells sorted from blood. In the paper's terms, the cell subset or site label means: CD45RO+ enriched T cells. The CDR3 has the sequence CASSPGIASGANVLTF. The DNA sequence reads TGTGCCAGCTCACCAGGTATAGCCTCTGGGGCCAACGTCCTGACTTTC.